The subject of this entry is one TCR beta chain. This specimen belongs to a study of T cell changes during pregnancy in multiple sclerosis. Data came from immunoSEQ multiplex PCR; TCRdb stores just in-frame clones and leaves some out. The sample shows 38,000 or so clones, around 89% of them seen only once. V lost 1 base and J lost 7; bases outside the gene matches: 9. This CDR3 has 16 residues. The germline V gene encodes CDR1 SGHAT and CDR2 FQNNGV. V gene TRBV11-2 combines with J gene TRBJ2-1, with 8 bases matching TRBD2. The sample was CD4+ T cells from peripheral blood mononuclear cells, taken in the second trimester of pregnancy. This receptor was obtained from a female donor with multiple sclerosis, enrolled in a pregnancy study. The CDR3: CASSLVGAGVWNEQFF. CDR3 DNA: TGTGCCAGCAGCTTAGTAGGAGCGGGAGTCTGGAATGAGCAGTTCTTC.